Listed below are T cell receptor beta chains from one sample, sequenced in a study of shared clonotypes between healthy human individuals. Clones were read by immunoSEQ multiplex PCR, and TCRdb kept only the in-frame ones, dropping some. Of over a million clones listed, under 80% are singletons. Material: memory CD4+ T cells sorted from blood. These receptors were taken from a man aged 18 to 29 in good health. Each CDR3 is given with its conserved first and last residue. A D gene is named only where the DNA matches it firmly. Rows give clone size only sometimes, using once, few, many, or a class for an expanded clone.

j_gene	d_gene	abundance	v_gene	CDR3aa	CDR3nt
TRBJ1-4	.	.	TRBV6-1	CASSDFREKLFF	TGTGCCAGCTCGGATTTTAGGGAAAAACTGTTTTTT
TRBJ1-1	.	.	TRBV7-2	CASRWDGTEAFF	TGTGCCAGCAGGTGGGATGGCACTGAAGCTTTCTTT
TRBJ1-1	.	many	TRBV30	CAWSVGGHTFF	TGTGCCTGGAGTGTAGGGGGGCATACTTTCTTT
TRBJ1-2	.	.	TRBV7-2	CASSLGFNYGYTF	TGTGCCAGCAGCTTGGGGTTTAACTATGGCTACACCTTC
TRBJ1-4	.	.	TRBV18	CASSPSGSSNEKLFF	TGTGCCAGCTCACCATCGGGTAGTAGTAATGAAAAACTGTTTTTT
TRBJ2-7	TRBD1	once	TRBV5-8	CASSMTGREQYF	TGTGCCAGCAGCATGACAGGGCGCGAGCAGTACTTC
TRBJ2-2	TRBD1	.	TRBV11-2	CASSRLQGNGELFF	TGTGCCAGCAGCCGCTTACAGGGGAACGGGGAGCTGTTTTTT
TRBJ2-7	TRBD1	.	TRBV5-4	CASSRGQGSYEQYF	TGTGCCAGCAGCCGGGGACAGGGGTCCTACGAGCAGTACTTC
TRBJ2-3	TRBD1	once	TRBV6-1	CASKEGTGVTDTQYF	TGTGCCAGCAAGGAGGGGACAGGGGTCACAGATACGCAGTATTTT
TRBJ2-1	TRBD2	.	TRBV11-2	CASSKTSGGNEQFF	TGTGCCAGCAGCAAGACTAGCGGGGGCAATGAGCAGTTCTTC
TRBJ2-1	TRBD2	.	TRBV11-2	CASSLTPFRLAGLYNEQFF	TGTGCCAGCAGCTTAACCCCTTTCCGACTAGCGGGACTTTACAATGAGCAGTTCTTC
TRBJ1-1	.	few	TRBV19	CASSIAGTGMNTEAFF	TGTGCCAGTAGTATAGCAGGGACCGGGATGAACACTGAAGCTTTCTTT
TRBJ1-6	.	few	TRBV30	CAWSRQSQSPLHF	TGTGCCTGGAGTAGGCAGTCTCAGTCACCCCTCCACTTT
TRBJ2-7	.	once	TRBV1	CTSSQDPQGAEGSYEQYF	TGCACCAGCAGCCAAGATCCCCAAGGCGCGGAGGGTTCTTACGAGCAGTACTTC
TRBJ2-3	.	.	TRBV28	CASSTRPDTQYF	TGTGCCAGCAGTACTCGCCCAGATACGCAGTATTTT
TRBJ2-5	.	.	TRBV5-4	CASSSTTRPETQYF	TGTGCCAGCAGCTCAACGACTAGACCAGAGACCCAGTACTTC
TRBJ1-2	TRBD1	.	TRBV5-1	CASSLVGGQDLYGYTF	TGCGCCAGCAGCTTGGTAGGAGGACAGGACCTCTATGGCTACACCTTC
TRBJ1-2	TRBD1	.	TRBV7-2	CASSVGVDRDGYTF	TGTGCCAGCAGCGTGGGGGTAGACAGGGATGGCTACACCTTC
TRBJ1-6	TRBD1	.	TRBV4-3	CASSQEGGKSPLHF	TGCGCCAGCAGCCAAGAAGGGGGCAAATCACCCCTCCACTTT
TRBJ1-1	TRBD1	.	TRBV29-1	CSVGDSWTEAFF	TGCAGCGTGGGGGACAGTTGGACTGAAGCTTTCTTT
TRBJ2-5	TRBD2	.	TRBV4-3	CASSQDPPSGGGYQETQYF	TGCGCCAGCAGCCAAGATCCGCCTAGCGGGGGGGGGTACCAAGAGACCCAGTACTTC
TRBJ2-7	TRBD1	.	TRBV29-1	CSVSGQGGSYEQYF	TGCAGCGTTAGCGGACAGGGGGGCTCCTACGAGCAGTACTTC
TRBJ1-5	.	.	TRBV6-5	CASSLRDSNQPQHF	TGTGCCAGCAGCCTCCGGGACAGCAATCAGCCCCAGCATTTT
TRBJ2-1	TRBD1	few	TRBV2	CASSETGGKNEQFF	TGTGCCAGCAGTGAGACAGGGGGTAAGAATGAGCAGTTCTTC
TRBJ1-5	.	.	TRBV6-4	CASSDEGSLPRSNQPQHF	TGTGCCAGCAGTGACGAGGGTTCATTGCCCAGGAGCAATCAGCCCCAGCATTTT
TRBJ1-1	.	.	TRBV6-6	CASSRGRDIEAFF	TGTGCCAGCAGCCGAGGCCGGGACATTGAAGCTTTCTTT
TRBJ2-4	.	.	TRBV9	CASSVEGGGRNIQYF	TGTGCCAGCAGCGTAGAGGGAGGAGGGCGAAACATTCAGTACTTC
TRBJ2-3	.	.	TRBV2	CASRTVRTDTQYF	TGTGCCAGCAGAACAGTCCGCACAGATACGCAGTATTTT
TRBJ2-1	.	.	TRBV7-8	CASSSRDSPYNEQFF	TGTGCCAGCAGCTCGCGGGACAGCCCGTACAATGAGCAGTTCTTC
TRBJ2-7	TRBD1	.	TRBV10-1	CASSESGTGTYEQYF	TGCGCCAGCAGTGAGTCAGGGACAGGGACCTACGAGCAGTACTTC
TRBJ2-7	TRBD1	.	TRBV10-3	CAISGPGQGYEQYF	TGTGCCATCAGTGGGCCGGGACAGGGCTACGAGCAGTACTTC
TRBJ2-1	TRBD1	.	TRBV25-1	CASSEPPGQGYNEQFF	TGTGCCAGCAGTGAACCCCCGGGACAGGGATACAATGAGCAGTTCTTC
TRBJ1-2	.	.	TRBV30	CAWQGGVNYGYTF	TGTGCCTGGCAGGGTGGCGTAAACTATGGCTACACCTTC
TRBJ2-7	.	once	TRBV30	CAWSRRPYEQYF	TGTGCCTGGAGCCGACGGCCCTACGAGCAGTACTTC
TRBJ2-5	TRBD2	.	TRBV5-1	CASSPWTSGIETQYF	TGCGCCAGCAGCCCCTGGACTAGCGGGATAGAGACCCAGTACTTC
TRBJ2-7	.	.	TRBV13	CASSLGGDPGYEQYF	TGTGCCAGCAGCTTAGGTGGGGACCCAGGCTACGAGCAGTACTTC
TRBJ2-7	.	.	TRBV5-1	CASSLDGQGSYEQYF	TGCGCCAGCAGCTTGGACGGGCAGGGGAGCTACGAGCAGTACTTC
TRBJ2-7	.	.	TRBV20-1	CSAAYYEQYF	TGCAGTGCTGCCTACTACGAGCAGTACTTC